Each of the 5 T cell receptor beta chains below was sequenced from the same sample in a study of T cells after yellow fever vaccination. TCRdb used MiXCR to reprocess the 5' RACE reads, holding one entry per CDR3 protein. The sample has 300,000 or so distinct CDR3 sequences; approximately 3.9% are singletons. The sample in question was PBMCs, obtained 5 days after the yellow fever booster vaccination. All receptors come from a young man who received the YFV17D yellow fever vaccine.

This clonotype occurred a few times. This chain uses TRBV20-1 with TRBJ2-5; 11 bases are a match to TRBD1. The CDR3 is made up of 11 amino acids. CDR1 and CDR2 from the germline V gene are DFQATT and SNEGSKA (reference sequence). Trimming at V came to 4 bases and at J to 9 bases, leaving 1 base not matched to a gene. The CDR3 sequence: CSATGQGAQYF. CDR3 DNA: TGCAGTGCTACGGGACAGGGGGCCCAGTACTTC.

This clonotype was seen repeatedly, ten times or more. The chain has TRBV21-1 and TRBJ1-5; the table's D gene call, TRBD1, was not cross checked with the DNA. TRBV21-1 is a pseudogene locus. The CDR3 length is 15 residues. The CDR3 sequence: CASILTGTAQKPQHF. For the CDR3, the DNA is TGTGCCAGCATTCTAACAGGGACGGCTCAGAAGCCCCAGCATTTT.

In DNA form, the CDR3 reads TGCGCCAGCAGCCAAGATGGGCAGGGTATAACTGAAGCTTTCTTT. Amino acid sequence: CASSQDGQGITEAFF. This chain uses TRBV4-3 with TRBJ1-1; D perhaps matches TRBD1 (5 bases). Trimming removed 0 bases at V and 5 bases at J, with 13 bases between. Germline CDR1 reads LGHNA; CDR2 reads YSLEER. CDR3 length equals 15 residues.

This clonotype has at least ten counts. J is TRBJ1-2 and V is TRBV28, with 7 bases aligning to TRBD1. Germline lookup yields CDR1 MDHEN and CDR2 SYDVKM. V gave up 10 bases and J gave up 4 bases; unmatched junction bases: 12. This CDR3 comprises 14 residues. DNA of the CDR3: TGTGCCACTTCAACCCCAGGACAGGTCTATGGCTACACCTTC. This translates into CATSTPGQVYGYTF.

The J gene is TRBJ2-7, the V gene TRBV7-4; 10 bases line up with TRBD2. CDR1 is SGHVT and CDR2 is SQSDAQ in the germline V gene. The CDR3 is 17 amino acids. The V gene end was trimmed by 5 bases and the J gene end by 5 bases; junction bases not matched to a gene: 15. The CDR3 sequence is CASSLGLAARRKDEQYF. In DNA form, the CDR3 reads TGTGCCAGCAGCCTCGGACTAGCGGCCAGACGAAAAGACGAGCAGTACTTC. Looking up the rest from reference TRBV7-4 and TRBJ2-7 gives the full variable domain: GAGVSQSPRYKVAKRGRDVALRCDSISGHVTLYWYRQTLGQGSEVLTYSQSDAQRDKSGRPSGRFSAERPERSVSTLKIQRTEQGDSAVYLCASSLGLAARRKDEQYFGPGTRLTVT.